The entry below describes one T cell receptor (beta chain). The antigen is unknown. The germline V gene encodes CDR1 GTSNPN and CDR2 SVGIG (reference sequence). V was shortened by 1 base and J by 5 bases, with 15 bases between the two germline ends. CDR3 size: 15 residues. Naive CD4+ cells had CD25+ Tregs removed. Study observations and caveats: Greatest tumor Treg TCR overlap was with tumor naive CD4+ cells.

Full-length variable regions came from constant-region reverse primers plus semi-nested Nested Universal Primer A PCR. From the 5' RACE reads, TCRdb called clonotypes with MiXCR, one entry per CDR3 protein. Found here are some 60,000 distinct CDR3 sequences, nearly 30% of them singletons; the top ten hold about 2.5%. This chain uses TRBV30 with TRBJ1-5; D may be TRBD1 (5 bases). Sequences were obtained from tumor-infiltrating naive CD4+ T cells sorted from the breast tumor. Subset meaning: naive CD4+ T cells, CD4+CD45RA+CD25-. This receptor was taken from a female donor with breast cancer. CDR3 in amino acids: CAWSGGEGVYQPQHF. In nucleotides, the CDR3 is TGTGCCTGGAGTGGGGGGGAGGGCGTGTATCAGCCCCAGCATTTT.